The source of this T cell receptor beta chain is a study of T cells in tuberculosis. As for the study in general: Sequenced TCRs come from CD1B-GMM tetramer-binding T cells. This South African cohort compared adolescents with or without latent tuberculosis against adults with active tuberculosis. Whole-study results and caveats: Active tuberculosis TCR-alpha repertoires lay closer to GMM-specific TCRs than IGRA-negative controls, suggesting clonal expansion.

For this clone: The target antigen is unknown.

Noted time point: new active TB diagnosis, blood taken before or within 7 days of starting treatment. Each patient had positive sputum smear microscopy and/or positive culture. Sequencing was performed with immunoSEQ multiplex PCR; in TCRdb, only in-frame clones are kept and a portion is missing. Of 30,000 to 40,000 clones listed, approximately 94% were seen once; the top ten hold approximately 4.3%. Per the germline V gene, CDR1 is MGHDK and CDR2 is SYGVNS. V shed 2 bases and J 7 bases; nucleotides not matched to a gene: 11. The CDR3 length is 16 residues. Sequencing was performed on PBMCs, taken at tuberculosis diagnosis. The rearrangement links TRBV25-1 to TRBJ1-2, with 9 bases identical to TRBD1. The receptor was derived from an adult with tuberculosis. As DNA, the CDR3 is TGTGCCAGCAGTGAACCAACCGGGACAGGGTCTCGTGGCTACACCTTC. This codes for CASSEPTGTGSRGYTF.